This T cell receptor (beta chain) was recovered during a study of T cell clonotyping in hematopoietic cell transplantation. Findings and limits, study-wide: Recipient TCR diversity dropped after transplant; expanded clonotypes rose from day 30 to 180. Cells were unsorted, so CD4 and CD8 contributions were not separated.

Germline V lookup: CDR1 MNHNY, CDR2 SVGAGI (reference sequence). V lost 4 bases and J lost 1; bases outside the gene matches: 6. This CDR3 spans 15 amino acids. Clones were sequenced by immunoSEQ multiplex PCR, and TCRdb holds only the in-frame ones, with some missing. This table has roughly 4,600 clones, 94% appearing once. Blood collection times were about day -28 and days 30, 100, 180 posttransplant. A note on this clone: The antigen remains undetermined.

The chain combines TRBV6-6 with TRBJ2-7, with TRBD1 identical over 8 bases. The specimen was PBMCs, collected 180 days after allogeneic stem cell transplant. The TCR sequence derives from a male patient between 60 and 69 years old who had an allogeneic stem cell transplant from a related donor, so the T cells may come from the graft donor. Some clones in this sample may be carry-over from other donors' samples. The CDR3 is CASSSSGGASYEQYF. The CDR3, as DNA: TGTGCCAGCAGTTCCTCAGGGGGCGCGTCCTACGAGCAGTACTTC.